This T cell receptor beta chain was profiled in a study of cytomegalovirus exposure and HLA in healthy donors. PCR was performed using 60 Vbeta and 13 Jbeta primers. Data came from immunoSEQ multiplex PCR; TCRdb stores just in-frame clones and leaves some out. The table has around 230,000 clones, approximately 81% seen once; the top ten hold 0.2% to 0.25%. Sequencing was done on a sample of PBMCs. The receptor comes from a girl aged 2 to 10 in good health and CMV-seronegative.

CDR3 bases: TGCGCCAGCAGCCCAGGGGGGCTTAACTATGGCTACACCTTC. Protein sequence: CASSPGGLNYGYTF. The chain combines TRBV4-1 with TRBJ1-2; 7 bases fit TRBD1. In germline, CDR1 is MGHRA, CDR2 YSYEKL. J gave up 1 base and V 4 bases, and 3 bases lay outside the gene matches. The CDR3 spans 14 residues.